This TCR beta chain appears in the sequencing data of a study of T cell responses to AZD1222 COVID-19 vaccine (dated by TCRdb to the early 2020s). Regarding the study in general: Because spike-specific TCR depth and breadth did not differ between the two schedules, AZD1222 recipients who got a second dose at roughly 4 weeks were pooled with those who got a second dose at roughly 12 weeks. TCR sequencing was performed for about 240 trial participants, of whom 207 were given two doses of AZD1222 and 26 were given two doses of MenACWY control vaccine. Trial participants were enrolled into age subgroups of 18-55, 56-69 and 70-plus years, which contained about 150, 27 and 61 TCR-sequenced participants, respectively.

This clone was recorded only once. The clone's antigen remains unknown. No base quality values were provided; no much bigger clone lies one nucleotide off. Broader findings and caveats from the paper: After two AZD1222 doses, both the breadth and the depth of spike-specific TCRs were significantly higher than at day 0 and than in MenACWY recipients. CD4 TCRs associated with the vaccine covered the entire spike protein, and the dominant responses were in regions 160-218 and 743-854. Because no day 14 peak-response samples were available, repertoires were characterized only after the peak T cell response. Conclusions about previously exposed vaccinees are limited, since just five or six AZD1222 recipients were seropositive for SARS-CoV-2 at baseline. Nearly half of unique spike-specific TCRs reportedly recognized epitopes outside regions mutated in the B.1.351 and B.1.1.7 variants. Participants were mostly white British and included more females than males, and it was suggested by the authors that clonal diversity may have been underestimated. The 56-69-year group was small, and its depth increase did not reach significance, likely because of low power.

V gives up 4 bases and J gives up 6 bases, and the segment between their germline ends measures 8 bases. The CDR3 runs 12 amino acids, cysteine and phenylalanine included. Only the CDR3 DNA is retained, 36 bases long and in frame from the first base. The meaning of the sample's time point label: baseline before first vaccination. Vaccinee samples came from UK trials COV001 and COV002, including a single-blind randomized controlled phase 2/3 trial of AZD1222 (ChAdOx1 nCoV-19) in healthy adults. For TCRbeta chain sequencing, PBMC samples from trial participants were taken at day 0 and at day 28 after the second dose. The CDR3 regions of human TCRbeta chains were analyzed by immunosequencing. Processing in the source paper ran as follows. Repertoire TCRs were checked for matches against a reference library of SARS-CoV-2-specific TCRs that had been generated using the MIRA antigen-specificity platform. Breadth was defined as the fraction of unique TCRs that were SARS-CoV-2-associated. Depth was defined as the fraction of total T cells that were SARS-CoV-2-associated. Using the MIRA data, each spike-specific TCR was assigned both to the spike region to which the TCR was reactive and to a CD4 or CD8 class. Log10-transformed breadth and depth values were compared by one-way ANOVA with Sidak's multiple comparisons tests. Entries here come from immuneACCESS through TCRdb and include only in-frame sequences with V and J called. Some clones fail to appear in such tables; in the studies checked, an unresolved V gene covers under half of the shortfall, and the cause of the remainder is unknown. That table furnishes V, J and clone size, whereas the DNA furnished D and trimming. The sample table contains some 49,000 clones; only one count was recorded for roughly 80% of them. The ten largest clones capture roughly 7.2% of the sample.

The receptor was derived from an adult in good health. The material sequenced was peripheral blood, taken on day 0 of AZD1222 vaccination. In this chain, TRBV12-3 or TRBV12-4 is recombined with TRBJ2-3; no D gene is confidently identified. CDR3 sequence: CASSSLGDTQYF. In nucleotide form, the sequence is TGTGCCAGCAGTTCCCTGGGGGATACGCAGTATTTT.